A single sample gave rise to the 21 T cell receptor beta chains below, sequenced in a study of cytomegalovirus exposure and HLA in healthy donors. Researchers ran the PCR with 60 Vbeta and 13 Jbeta primers. This table comes from immunoSEQ multiplex PCR, and its TCRdb copy is limited to in-frame clones, with some not included. The data hold 150,000 to 200,000 clones, with about 80% observed a single time. The specimen was PBMCs. These receptors were collected from a young woman in good health and CMV-seropositive.

The chain combines TRBV28 with TRBJ1-2, with 7 bases identical to TRBD1. Germline CDR1 and CDR2: MDHEN and SYDVKM. The length of the CDR3 is 13 residues. The junction had 3 bases not matched to a gene; V was cut back by 4 bases and J by 4 bases. CDR3 protein: CASSSQGVYGYTF. The CDR3 nucleotides read TGTGCCAGCAGTTCCCAGGGGGTCTATGGCTACACCTTC.

The chain links TRBV7-2 to TRBJ1-3, with D unresolved. The CDR3 has 15 residues. Germline V gives CDR1 SGHTA, CDR2 FQGNSA. V was cut by 5 bases and J by 4 bases, with 15 bases left in between. CDR3 DNA: TGTGCCAGCAGCCCCCGACCAGGAAAGGGAAACACCATATATTTT. Protein product: CASSPRPGKGNTIYF.

With respect to this clone: Other nucleotide sequences in the sample specify the same CDR3. The V and J genes are TRBV11-2 and TRBJ1-1; the D is unclear. V was cut by 5 bases and J by 2 bases, with 6 bases left in between. The CDR3 consists of 12 residues. The germline V gene encodes CDR1 SGHAT and CDR2 FQNNGV. In nucleotides, the CDR3 is TGTGCCAGCAGCCTGCTAAACACTGAAGCTTTCTTT. As protein: CASSLLNTEAFF.

This sequence joins TRBV9 and TRBJ2-3; possibly TRBD2 for D (5 bases). Trimming pared 3 bases from V and 0 bases from J, leaving 20 bases between. Germline V lookup: CDR1 SGDLS, CDR2 YYNGEE. The CDR3 has 18 residues. CDR3 coding DNA: TGTGCCAGCAGCGCACTCCGAGGGCGTCTAAGCAGCACAGATACGCAGTATTTT. Translated, it gives CASSALRGRLSSTDTQYF. The entire variable domain, with the rest obtained from reference TRBV9 and TRBJ2-3, is as follows: DSGVTQTPKHLITATGQRVTLRCSPRSGDLSVYWYQQSLDQGLQFLIQYYNGEERAKGNILERFSAQQFPDLHSELNLSSLELGDSALYFCASSALRGRLSSTDTQYFGPGTRLTVL.

V is TRBV11-2 and J is TRBJ2-1, with TRBD2 matching over 11 bases. There are 17 residues in the CDR3. The germline V gene has CDR1 SGHAT and CDR2 FQNNGV. V was pared by 5 bases and J by 7 bases, with 13 bases of the junction left unmatched. The CDR3: CASSRKISGGAGNEQFF. DNA for the CDR3: TGTGCCAGCAGCCGAAAAATTAGCGGGGGGGCCGGTAATGAGCAGTTCTTC.

V is TRBV6-4 and J is TRBJ1-2; 7 bases agree with TRBD1. CDR3 size: 13 residues. Per germline, CDR1 MRHNA and CDR2 SNTAGT. V lost 6 bases to trimming and J lost 4 bases; unmatched junction nucleotides: 5. CDR3 sequence: CASRGDRAYGYTF. The CDR3 bases are TGTGCCAGCAGGGGAGACAGGGCCTATGGCTACACCTTC.

DNA of the CDR3: TGTGCCAGTAGGGTAGCGGGGGACACAGATACGCAGTATTTT. Translating it yields CASRVAGDTDTQYF. The V and J genes are TRBV19 and TRBJ2-3; 9 bases agree with TRBD2. The CDR3 covers 14 residues. The V gene's germline CDR1 is LNHDA and CDR2 SQIVND (reference sequence). Trimming cost V 6 bases and J 2 bases; bases outside gene matches: 3. Variable domain in full (rest from reference TRBV19 and TRBJ2-3): DGGITQSPKYLFRKEGQNVTLSCEQNLNHDAMYWYRQDPGQGLRLIYYSQIVNDFQKGDIAEGYSVSREKKESFPLTVTSAQKNPTAFYLCASRVAGDTDTQYFGPGTRLTVL.

The chain recombines TRBV6-5 with TRBJ1-5, with 8 bases that match TRBD1. Germline V gene data show CDR1 as MNHEY and CDR2 as SVGAGI. Trimming at V came to 8 bases and at J to 4 bases, leaving 1 base not matched to a gene. The CDR3 has 12 amino acids. CDR3 amino acids: CASGTGNQPQHF. The CDR3 DNA reads TGTGCCAGCGGGACAGGAAATCAGCCCCAGCATTTT.

V usage is TRBV11-3 and J usage is TRBJ2-1; 11 bases match TRBD1. This CDR3 is 15 amino acids long. V shed 2 bases, J shed 6 bases, and the junction held 3 bases outside the gene matches. Per the germline V gene, CDR1 is SGHNT and CDR2 is YENEEA. Here the CDR3 reads CASSLRGTGGNEQFF. CDR3 DNA sequence: TGTGCCAGCAGCTTAAGGGGGACAGGGGGCAATGAGCAGTTCTTC.

The chain carries TRBV30 and TRBJ1-2; possibly TRBD1 for D (5 bases). Germline V gene data show CDR1 as GTSNPN and CDR2 as SVGIG (reference sequence). The CDR3 contains 12 residues. Trimming removed 3 bases from V and 6 bases from J, with 11 bases in between. CDR3 loop: CAWSKGKNGYTF. The CDR3 DNA is TGTGCCTGGAGCAAGGGGAAGAATGGCTACACCTTC.

The genes are TRBV4-2 and TRBJ2-6, with D possibly matching TRBD1 (7 bases). The CDR3 contains 16 residues. Trimming took off 1 base at V and 1 base at J, with 8 bases between the two ends. Germline V gene lookup returns CDR1 LGHNA and CDR2 YNFKEQ. The CDR3 DNA follows: TGTGCCAGCAGCCAAGCAGGGGGGTCTGGGGCCAACGTCCTGACTTTC. This encodes CASSQAGGSGANVLTF.

The chain is built from TRBV6-4 and TRBJ2-1; 11 bases are a match to TRBD2. V lost 3 bases to trimming and J lost 6 bases; unmatched junction nucleotides: 4. Germline CDR1 is MRHNA and CDR2 is SNTAGT. This CDR3 contains 15 residues. For the CDR3, the DNA is TGTGCCAGCAGTGATCTAGCGGGGGGTGTCAATGAGCAGTTCTTC. It codes for CASSDLAGGVNEQFF.

The chain combines TRBV4-2 with TRBJ2-3; 12 nucleotides line up with TRBD2. This CDR3 spans 18 amino acids. In germline, CDR1 is LGHNA, CDR2 YNFKEQ. Trimming took 0 bases from V and 3 from J; bases not matched to a gene: 7. The CDR3 bases are TGTGCCAGCAGCCAAGATCCACCTAGCGGGGGGGCGACAGATACGCAGTATTTT. As protein: CASSQDPPSGGATDTQYF.

This clone was found once. The chain uses TRBV13 and TRBJ2-6; 7 nucleotides line up with TRBD1. Germline lookup yields CDR1 PRHDT and CDR2 FYEKMQ (reference sequence). This CDR3 spans 17 amino acids. Trimming at V came to 0 bases and at J to 0 bases, leaving 2 bases not matched to a gene. In DNA, the CDR3 is TGTGCCAGCAGCTTAGGCCGGGACAGCTCTGGGGCCAACGTCCTGACTTTC. Translation gives CASSLGRDSSGANVLTF.

The CDR3 bases are TGTGCCAGCAGTTTCCCCCGCTCTACTGGAAACACCATATATTTT. Amino acid sequence: CASSFPRSTGNTIYF. The chain employs TRBV28 and TRBJ1-3; D unresolved. The CDR3 length is 15 residues. Deletions cut 3 bases from V and 2 bases from J, with 11 bases between. The germline CDR1 and CDR2 sequences are MDHEN and SYDVKM. The whole variable domain, filled in from reference TRBV28 and TRBJ1-3, reads DVKVTQSSRYLVKRTGEKVFLECVQDMDHENMFWYRQDPGLGLRLIYFSYDVKMKEKGDIPEGYSVSREKKERFSLILESASTNQTSMYLCASSFPRSTGNTIYFGEGSWLTVV.

Details on this clone: Distinct nucleotide sequences in the sample also encode this CDR3. This rearrangement joins TRBV29-1 to TRBJ1-6; 10 bases map to TRBD1. This CDR3 is built from 14 residues. With V trimmed by 4 bases and J by 10 bases, 7 bases remained unmatched. CDR1 and CDR2 (germline): SQVTM, ANQGSEA. CDR3 protein: CSVALGQGSSPLHF. The CDR3 DNA follows: TGCAGCGTTGCATTGGGACAGGGGAGCTCACCCCTCCACTTT.

The chain couples TRBV18 to TRBJ1-3; possible D gene TRBD1, 5 bases. The CDR3 consists of 16 residues. V lost 3 bases to trimming and J lost 0 bases, with 12 bases between them. From germline, CDR1 is KGHSH and CDR2 LQKENI. CDR3 loop: CASSPQGATSGNTIYF. DNA of the CDR3: TGTGCCAGCTCACCCCAGGGCGCCACCTCTGGAAACACCATATATTTT.

V usage is TRBV7-2 and J usage is TRBJ1-2, with a weak D call TRBD1 (5 bases). V was shortened by 5 bases and J by 7 bases, with 14 bases between the two germline ends. Looked up from germline, CDR1 is SGHTA and CDR2 is FQGNSA. The CDR3 has 13 amino acids. The CDR3 protein is CASSPRVKGGYTF. CDR3 DNA sequence: TGTGCCAGCAGCCCCAGGGTGAAGGGTGGCTACACCTTC.

The chain has TRBV6-4 and TRBJ2-1; 7 bases align to TRBD1. The V gene's germline CDR1 is MRHNA and CDR2 SNTAGT. This CDR3 is 15 amino acids long. Trimming took 3 bases from V and 5 from J; bases not matched to a gene: 7. This chain's CDR3 is CASSEGAGGNNEQFF. The CDR3 coding sequence is TGTGCCAGCAGTGAAGGGGCAGGGGGAAACAATGAGCAGTTCTTC.

This clone has just a few counts. This rearrangement joins TRBV5-6 to TRBJ2-1; 8 bases match TRBD2. Unmatched junction bases numbered 12, after V lost 3 bases and J lost 7 bases. This CDR3 comprises 16 residues. Germline lookup yields CDR1 SGHDT and CDR2 YYEEEE. CDR3 sequence reads: CASSSLRAGVLNEQFF. CDR3 in DNA: TGTGCCAGCAGCTCCCTGAGAGCGGGGGTGCTTAATGAGCAGTTCTTC.

The CDR3 region is CARSLEPDLAYEQYF. CDR3 DNA: TGTGCCAGAAGCTTGGAGCCAGACCTAGCCTACGAGCAGTACTTC. The chain combines TRBV5-3 with TRBJ2-7; unclear D gene. TRBV5-3 is known as an ORF, though its function is uncertain. V lost 0 bases to trimming and J lost 2 bases, with 12 bases between them. The CDR3 length is 15 residues.